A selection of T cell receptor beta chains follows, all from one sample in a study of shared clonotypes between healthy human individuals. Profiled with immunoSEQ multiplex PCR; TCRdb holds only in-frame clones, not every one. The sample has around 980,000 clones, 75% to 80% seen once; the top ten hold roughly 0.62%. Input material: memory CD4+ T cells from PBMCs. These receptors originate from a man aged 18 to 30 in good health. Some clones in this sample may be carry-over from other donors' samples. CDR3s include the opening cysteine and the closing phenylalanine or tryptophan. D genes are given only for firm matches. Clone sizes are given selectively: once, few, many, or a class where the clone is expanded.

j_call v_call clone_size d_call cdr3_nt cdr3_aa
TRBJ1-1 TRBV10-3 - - TGTGCCATCAGCTCCATGGGGTTCAACACTGAAGCTTTCTTT CAISSMGFNTEAFF
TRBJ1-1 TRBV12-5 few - TGTGCTAGTGCCCAGAACTCAGGGGTAAAAGCTTTCTTT CASAQNSGVKAFF
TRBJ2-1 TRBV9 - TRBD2 TGTGCCAGCAGCCTTGGGACTAGCGGGCCGTACAATGAGCAGTTCTTC CASSLGTSGPYNEQFF
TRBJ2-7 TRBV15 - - TGTGTCTCGACATACCTCGAACAGACCTACGAGCAGTACTTC CVSTYLEQTYEQYF
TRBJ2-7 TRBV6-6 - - TGTGCCAGCAGTCTCAACGAGCAGTACTTC CASSLNEQYF
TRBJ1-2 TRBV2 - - TGTGCCAGCAGTGAATGGGCTGGGAGGTATGGCTACACCTTC CASSEWAGRYGYTF
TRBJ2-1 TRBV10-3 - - TGTGCCATCAGTGAGTCAGCAGACTGGGGGTACAATGAGCAGTTCTTC CAISESADWGYNEQFF
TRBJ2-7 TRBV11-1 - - TGTGCCAGCAGCCCCGTCGGTAGTCACGAGCAGTACTTC CASSPVGSHEQYF
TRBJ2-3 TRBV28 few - TGTGCCAGCAGAGGATACACAGATACGCAGTATTTT CASRGYTDTQYF
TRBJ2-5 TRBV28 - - TGTGCCAGCAGTTTCCCCGAGGGACACCTCCGGAGAGAGACCCAGTACTTC CASSFPEGHLRRETQYF
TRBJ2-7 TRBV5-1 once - TGCGCCAGCAGCTTGGAGGGGGTTGGCGAGCAGTACTTC CASSLEGVGEQYF